The source of this T cell receptor beta chain is a study of blood T cell repertoires in COVID-19. Original processing methods: The assay estimated nucleated cells by amplifying reference gene primers. Sequenced by immunoSEQ multiplex PCR; TCRdb stores in-frame clones only, minus some. V and J calls and clone size are as listed in that table; D and trimming were resolved from the DNA. The table lists 150,000 or so clones, more than 80% of them singletons. Germline CDR1 reads SEHNR; CDR2 reads FQNEAQ (reference sequence). The J segment lost 4 bases and the V segment lost 3 bases, leaving 3 bases of the junction unmatched. This CDR3 is built from 15 residues.

Sequenced material: peripheral blood. This clonotype was sampled from a man younger than 30 with COVID-19, enrolled during active disease. The gene calls are TRBV7-9 and TRBJ2-3, with TRBD2 matching 11 bases. The CDR3 is CASSFSGRDPDTQYF. The CDR3 DNA reads TGTGCCAGCAGCTTTAGCGGGAGGGACCCAGATACGCAGTATTTT.